Listed below are T cell receptor beta chains from one sample, sequenced in a study of regulatory T cells in long-lasting Graves disease. In TCRdb, the multiplex PCR reads were re-called with MiXCR into one record per CDR3 protein. The sample comprises hundreds of thousands of distinct CDR3 sequences, about 32% of which are singletons, and about two fifths rests with the top ten. The material was peripheral blood mononuclear cells (PBMCs), obtained when the disease was refractory, from a patient treated with antithyroid drugs. These receptors all come from a female donor with Graves disease. The CDR3 runs from the conserved cysteine through the conserved F or W. D genes are given only for firm matches. Clone size appears in some rows only: once, few, many, or a class for an expanded clone.

J	V	length	size	D	CDR3	DNA
TRBJ2-7	TRBV6-1	14	-	TRBD2	CASTVGGGTYEQYF	TGTGCCAGCACCGTGGGGGGAGGGACCTACGAGCAGTACTTC
TRBJ1-2	TRBV28	14	many	TRBD1	CASSRTGGNYGYTF	TGTGCCAGCAGCCGGACAGGGGGTAACTATGGCTACACCTTC
TRBJ2-7	TRBV20-1	15	few	-	CSARVEGPGAYEQYF	TGCAGTGCTAGAGTGGAAGGTCCCGGCGCCTACGAGCAGTACTTC
TRBJ2-7	TRBV19	13	-	-	CASSTGLSDEQYF	TGTGCCAGTAGCACAGGGTTATCCGACGAGCAGTACTTC
TRBJ1-1	TRBV30	15	-	-	CAWSVTGSYHTEAFF	TGTGCCTGGAGCGTAACCGGGTCTTACCACACTGAAGCTTTCTTT
TRBJ1-4	TRBV5-1	15	few	TRBD1	CASSLWTGTKGKLFF	TGTGCCAGCAGCTTATGGACAGGGACGAAAGGAAAACTGTTTTTT
TRBJ1-1	TRBV5-1	16	few	-	CASSLTPGPMNTEAFF	TGCGCCAGCAGTTTAACTCCGGGACCTATGAACACTGAAGCTTTCTTT
TRBJ2-3	TRBV11-3	14	-	-	CASSWGLSSDTQYF	TGTGCCAGCAGCTGGGGACTCTCTTCAGATACGCAGTATTTT
TRBJ1-5	TRBV28	13	few	-	CASRGQLNQPQHF	TGTGCCTCCCGAGGACAGCTCAATCAGCCCCAGCATTTT
TRBJ2-5	TRBV2	19	many	TRBD2	CASSKLSDSGLAGIETQYF	TGTGCCAGCAGTAAGCTGTCCGATTCTGGACTAGCGGGGATAGAGACCCAGTACTTC
TRBJ1-2	TRBV15	16	-	-	CATSSNPGTPDYGYTF	TGTGCCACCAGCTCTAACCCGGGGACCCCTGACTATGGCTACACCTTC
TRBJ1-5	TRBV20-1	17	-	TRBD1	CSARAGTGVYSNQPQHF	TGCAGTGCTAGGGCCGGGACAGGGGTCTATAGCAATCAGCCCCAGCATTTT
TRBJ1-5	TRBV6-2/TRBV6-3	15	-	TRBD1	CASSYTPGGHQPQHF	TGTGCCAGCAGTTACACTCCAGGGGGCCATCAGCCCCAGCATTTT
TRBJ2-7	TRBV20-1	12	few	-	CSARDQRDEQYF	TGCAGTGCTAGAGATCAAAGGGACGAGCAGTACTTC
TRBJ1-6	TRBV28	16	-	TRBD1	CASSFPGQVYNSPLHF	TGTGCCAGCAGTTTCCCGGGACAGGTCTATAATTCACCCCTCCACTTT
TRBJ2-7	TRBV6-1	15	few	TRBD2	CASRRLAGVGYEQYF	TGTGCCAGCAGACGACTAGCGGGAGTAGGATACGAGCAGTACTTC
TRBJ1-1	TRBV20-1	14	many	-	CSASPRGGRTEAFF	TGCAGTGCTAGCCCCAGGGGAGGTAGAACTGAAGCTTTCTTT
TRBJ2-5	TRBV20-1	14	-	-	CSARGGSLQETQYF	TGCAGTGCTAGAGGGGGCAGTCTCCAAGAGACCCAGTACTTC
TRBJ1-6	TRBV12-3/TRBV12-4	14	-	TRBD1	CASTWDRRNSPLHF	TGTGCCAGCACCTGGGACAGGCGGAATTCACCCCTCCACTTT
TRBJ2-7	TRBV12-3/TRBV12-4	14	few	-	CASSLSRGRDEQYF	TGTGCCAGCAGTTTAAGTAGGGGACGGGACGAGCAGTACTTC
TRBJ2-7	TRBV10-1	15	-	TRBD1	CASSPPGQGSHEQYF	TGCGCCAGCAGCCCGCCGGGACAGGGGAGCCACGAGCAGTACTTC
TRBJ2-7	TRBV6-5	15	few	TRBD2	CASSSSSGSSYEQYF	TGTGCCAGCAGTTCCTCTAGCGGGAGCTCCTACGAGCAGTACTTC
TRBJ1-5	TRBV10-3	15	few	-	CAISEEQIPNQPQHF	TGTGCCATCAGTGAGGAGCAGATCCCGAATCAGCCCCAGCATTTT
TRBJ2-3	TRBV11-2	16	-	TRBD2	CASSLGLAGGDDTQYF	TGTGCCAGCAGCTTAGGACTAGCGGGAGGGGATGATACGCAGTATTTT
TRBJ2-5	TRBV24-1	17	few	TRBD2	CATSAFQLAPGEETQYF	TGTGCCACCAGTGCCTTTCAACTAGCGCCGGGCGAAGAGACCCAGTACTTC
TRBJ2-1	TRBV6-1	12	-	-	CASEAGLNEQFF	TGTGCCAGCGAAGCCGGACTCAATGAGCAGTTCTTC